These 22 T cell receptor beta chains were sequenced from one sample in a study of long-term antiretroviral therapy in people with HIV. The assay, immunoSEQ v3.0, was run at survey level. TCRdb's copy holds only in-frame clones and misses some; the assay was immunoSEQ multiplex PCR. The top ten clones hold about 4.3% of a sample with some 29,000 clones, roughly 88% of them seen once. Sequenced material: unsorted PBMCs, taken 0.5 years after starting antiretroviral therapy. The receptors come from a woman aged 18-29 years with HIV.

CDR3 amino acids: CASSPSGGQGYEQYF. The DNA of the CDR3 is TGTGCCAGCAGTCCTTCCGGGGGACAGGGGTACGAGCAGTACTTC. The chain recombines TRBV27 with TRBJ2-7, with 10 bases matching TRBD1. The CDR3 covers 15 residues. Germline lookup yields CDR1 MNHEY and CDR2 SMNVEV (reference sequence). The ends lost 5 bases at V and 4 bases at J; junction bases unmatched: 8.

J is TRBJ2-7 and V is TRBV27; weak D call: TRBD2 (6 bases). With 4 bases removed from V and 2 bases from J, the gap between germline ends came to 18 bases. From germline, CDR1 is MNHEY and CDR2 SMNVEV (reference sequence). The CDR3 runs 16 residues. This CDR3 reads CASSSSGRFVPYEQYF. The CDR3 DNA is TGTGCCAGCAGTTCCTCAGGGAGGTTTGTCCCCTACGAGCAGTACTTC.

The chain carries TRBV6-5 and TRBJ2-5, with TRBD2 matching over 7 bases. Germline assignment: CDR1 MNHEY and CDR2 SVGAGI. The CDR3 contains 13 residues. The ends lost 5 bases at V and 10 bases at J; junction bases unmatched: 10. This chain's CDR3 is CASSRLATWDQYF. CDR3 nucleotide sequence: TGTGCCAGCAGTCGACTAGCTACTTGGGACCAGTACTTC.

V usage is TRBV7-3 and J usage is TRBJ2-2; 10 bases agree with TRBD2. CDR1 and CDR2 from the germline V gene are SGHTA and FQGTGA. V was pared by 5 bases and J by 8 bases, with 11 bases of the junction left unmatched. The CDR3 totals 16 residues. CDR3 coding DNA: TGTGCCAGCAGCCCGGGGGTAGCGGGAGGTCCGGGGGAGCTGTTTTTT. Translated: CASSPGVAGGPGELFF.

The V gene is TRBV6-5, the J gene TRBJ2-7; the D is unclear. This CDR3 is 16 amino acids long. Trimming took off 1 base at V and 3 bases at J, with 16 bases between the two ends. Germline V gene lookup returns CDR1 MNHEY and CDR2 SVGAGI. The CDR3 is CASSYLVLGSFYEQYF. CDR3 nucleotide sequence: TGTGCCAGCAGTTACTTGGTCTTGGGTTCTTTCTACGAGCAGTACTTC.

The chain is built from TRBV6-4 and TRBJ2-3; no firm D call. The germline V and J ends were trimmed by 4 bases and 0 bases, with 5 bases remaining between them. Germline V lookup: CDR1 MRHNA, CDR2 SNTAGT. The CDR3 is 13 residues long. As DNA, the CDR3 is TGTGCCAGCAGTGCCGGGAGCACAGATACGCAGTATTTT. Residues: CASSAGSTDTQYF.

The V call is TRBV6-6, the J call TRBJ2-3; the D gene is possibly TRBD2 (7 bases). V was clipped by 10 bases and J by 3 bases, with 14 bases between them. Germline-derived CDR1 and CDR2 are MNHNY and SVGAGI (reference sequence). This CDR3 spans 13 amino acids. CDR3: CAISEGGTDTQYF. The CDR3 region has the DNA TGTGCCATCTCGGAGGGGGGGACAGATACGCAGTATTTT.

The chain carries TRBV4-1 and TRBJ1-1; 10 positions agree with TRBD1. The CDR3 has 17 amino acids. Looked up from germline, CDR1 is MGHRA and CDR2 is YSYEKL. After removal of 2 bases from V and 5 bases from J, the junction contained 11 bases not matched to a gene. The CDR3 DNA is TGCGCCAGCAGCCAATATTCCCCGGGACAGGGGCGGACTGAAGCTTTCTTT. Translation gives CASSQYSPGQGRTEAFF.

This chain links TRBV27 with TRBJ2-2, with D perhaps being TRBD1 or TRBD2 (5 bases each). The CDR3 is 15 residues long. Germline V gene sequence: CDR1 MNHEY, CDR2 SMNVEV (reference sequence). The V end was cut by 1 base, the J end by 4 bases, with 10 bases between. CDR3: CASSLLGVTTGELFF. The CDR3 bases are TGTGCCAGCAGTTTATTGGGGGTAACCACCGGGGAGCTGTTTTTT.

The rearrangement links TRBV5-1 to TRBJ2-3; 7 nucleotides agree with TRBD1. The CDR3 contains 15 residues. J was trimmed by 3 bases and V by 4 bases; bases with no gene match: 8. The germline V gene encodes CDR1 SGHRS and CDR2 YFSETQ. The CDR3 loop reads CASSPRDSLTDTQYF. The DNA for the CDR3 is TGCGCCAGCAGCCCCCGGGACAGTTTAACAGATACGCAGTATTTT.

This chain links TRBV5-1 with TRBJ2-6, with 8 positions matching TRBD1. Germline CDR1 SGHRS, CDR2 YFSETQ. The CDR3 length is 17 residues. The J segment lost 0 bases and the V segment lost 5 bases, leaving 7 bases of the junction unmatched. The CDR3 sequence is CASRYGQGLSGANVLTF. Here the CDR3 DNA reads TGCGCCAGCAGATATGGACAGGGCCTCTCTGGGGCCAACGTCCTGACTTTC.

This chain links TRBV2 with TRBJ2-5; tentative D call: TRBD2 (6 bases). The germline CDR1 and CDR2 sequences are SNHLY and FYNNEI. V was shortened by 7 bases and J by 0 bases, with 9 bases between the two germline ends. The CDR3 has 13 amino acids. The CDR3 region has the DNA TGTGCCAGCACCCGGGACTACCAAGAGACCCAGTACTTC. Translation gives CASTRDYQETQYF. The variable domain in full, completed from reference TRBV2 and TRBJ2-5, reads EPEVTQTPSHQVTQMGQEVILRCVPISNHLYFYWYRQILGQKVEFLVSFYNNEISEKSEIFDDQFSVERPDGSNFTLKIRSTKLEDSAMYFCASTRDYQETQYFGPGTRLLVL.

V is TRBV5-1 and J is TRBJ1-2; 10 positions match TRBD1. Looked up from germline, CDR1 is SGHRS and CDR2 is YFSETQ. The CDR3 loop spans 14 amino acids. Unmatched junction bases numbered 4, after V lost 3 bases and J lost 5 bases. The CDR3 spells CASSSGQGRYGYTF. In DNA form, the CDR3 reads TGCGCCAGCAGCTCGGGACAGGGGAGGTATGGCTACACCTTC.

This chain joins TRBV5-6 and TRBJ2-7; the match to TRBD1 covers 7 bases. Germline V CDR1 and CDR2: SGHDT, YYEEEE. CDR3 length: 14 residues. Unmatched junction bases numbered 7, after V lost 5 bases and J lost 2 bases. CDR3 residues: CASSTGDSTYEQYF. As DNA, the CDR3 is TGTGCCAGCAGTACCGGGGACAGTACCTACGAGCAGTACTTC.

This chain joins TRBV5-1 and TRBJ1-1; 7 nucleotides agree with TRBD1. With V trimmed by 3 bases and J by 0 bases, 14 bases remained unmatched. CDR3 length: 18 residues. CDR1 is SGHRS and CDR2 is YFSETQ in the germline V gene. CDR3 in amino acids: CASSSRPARDSMNTEAFF. CDR3 nucleotides: TGCGCCAGCAGCTCTCGCCCTGCACGGGACAGCATGAACACTGAAGCTTTCTTT. Combining the CDR3 with reference TRBV5-1 and TRBJ1-1 gives the whole variable domain KAGVTQTPRYLIKTRGQQVTLSCSPISGHRSVSWYQQTPGQGLQFLFEYFSETQRNKGNFPGRFSGRQFSNSRSEMNVSTLELGDSALYLCASSSRPARDSMNTEAFFGQGTRLTVV.

The gene calls are TRBV6-6 and TRBJ1-4, with D unresolved. V was shortened by 2 bases and J by 0 bases, with 10 bases between the two germline ends. The V gene's germline CDR1 is MNHNY and CDR2 SVGAGI (reference sequence). CDR3 length equals 16 residues. The CDR3 spells CASSYGVGTTNEKLFF. The CDR3 nucleotides are TGTGCCAGCAGTTACGGTGTGGGAACAACTAATGAAAAACTGTTTTTT.

This chain uses TRBV10-1 with TRBJ2-1, with TRBD2 identical over 10 bases. The CDR3 spans 17 residues. Looked up from germline, CDR1 is WNHNN and CDR2 is SYGVQD (reference sequence). The J segment lost 7 bases and the V segment lost 5 bases, leaving 14 bases of the junction unmatched. CDR3 sequence: CASSPLFASGSSNEQFF. The CDR3 nucleotides are TGCGCCAGCAGTCCCCTTTTTGCTAGCGGGAGTTCTAATGAGCAGTTCTTC.

The chain is built from TRBV6-4 and TRBJ2-6; unclear D gene. The V gene's germline CDR1 is MRHNA and CDR2 SNTAGT. Trimming stripped 5 bases from V and 0 bases from J, with 20 bases between. This CDR3 is 19 amino acids long. CDR3 DNA: TGTGCCAGCAGTCTCGAGGATCAGGCCCGAGGCTCTGGGGCCAACGTCCTGACTTTC. The encoded protein is CASSLEDQARGSGANVLTF.

This sequence joins TRBV18 and TRBJ1-1, with a possible D match to TRBD1 (6 bases). Between the trimmed V and J ends, which lost 2 bases and 3 bases, there was a span of 10 bases. This CDR3 spans 14 amino acids. Germline CDR1 is KGHSH and CDR2 is LQKENI. CDR3 nucleotides: TGTGCCAGCTCACCAATTGGACAGCACACTGAAGCTTTCTTT. Translated, it gives CASSPIGQHTEAFF.

The V and J genes are TRBV12-5 and TRBJ1-1; unclear D gene. Trimming removed 1 base at V and 0 bases at J, with 3 bases between. This CDR3 is built from 13 residues. CDR1 and CDR2 from the germline V gene are LGHNT and FRNRAP. The CDR3 sequence is CASGLEVNTEAFF. CDR3 in DNA: TGTGCTAGTGGTTTGGAAGTGAACACTGAAGCTTTCTTT.

The chain joins TRBV5-8 to TRBJ2-7; no reliable D call. The V end lost 4 bases, the J end lost 5 bases, and 16 bases lay between the germline ends. Germline values: CDR1 SGHTS, CDR2 YDEGEE. This CDR3 contains 14 residues. The CDR3 DNA sequence: TGTGCCAGCAGCCGGTTGCGTGGAGTGGACGAGCAGTACTTC. This translates into CASSRLRGVDEQYF.

This chain uses TRBV4-3 with TRBJ1-5, with D hard to call. The CDR3 consists of 10 residues. CDR1 LGHNA and CDR2 YSLEER come from the germline V gene. The V and J ends lost 5 bases and 4 bases respectively, with 0 bases between them. This CDR3 reads CASSNQPQHF. The CDR3 DNA follows: TGCGCCAGCAGCAATCAGCCCCAGCATTTT.